This T cell receptor (beta chain) was captured in a study of blood T cell repertoires in COVID-19. Turning to the study itself: Acute and convalescent COVID-19 specimens originated in the United States, Italy and Spain. PBMCs, B-cell-depleted T cells, or T cells were the source of the cDNA or gDNA that made up the material.

The germline V gene encodes CDR1 SEHNR and CDR2 FQNEAQ (reference sequence). The germline V and J ends were trimmed by 1 base and 2 bases, with 3 bases remaining between them. The CDR3 has 13 residues. In the original workflow: Reference gene primers were amplified, and this amplification served to estimate nucleated cell counts. TCRdb keeps only in-frame clones here, not all; method: immunoSEQ multiplex PCR. Clonal size and the V and J genes are those of that table, whereas D and trimming came from the DNA. The data hold some 80,000 clones, with 80% to 90% observed a single time. Followed over time, Seattle patients had been enrolled while infection was active.

The sequence came from a man between 60 and 75 years old with COVID-19, enrolled during active disease. The chain carries TRBV7-9 and TRBJ1-3; unclear D gene. The sample comprised peripheral blood. The CDR3 nucleotides are TGTGCCAGCAGCTTAGGGCCTGGAAACACCATATATTTT. It is translated as CASSLGPGNTIYF.